This T cell receptor beta chain was sequenced during a study of chemoradiotherapy in HPV16-positive cancers. Measured with immunoSEQ multiplex PCR; TCRdb has only the in-frame clones, and not every one. This sample has fewer than 30,000 clones, with approximately 93% found just once. There are 16 residues in the CDR3. Germline V gives CDR1 SQVTM, CDR2 ANQGSEA. V dropped 1 base and J dropped 2; count of bases not matched to a gene: 8. The TCR comes from a human donor with HPV-associated anogenital cancer. Sample acquisition took place from a patient who underwent chemoradiotherapy. The gene calls are TRBV29-1 and TRBJ2-3; 8 nucleotides align to TRBD1. In DNA form, the CDR3 reads TGCAGCGTTGAAGGGACAGGGTACACCCTCACAGATACGCAGTATTTT. As protein: CSVEGTGYTLTDTQYF.